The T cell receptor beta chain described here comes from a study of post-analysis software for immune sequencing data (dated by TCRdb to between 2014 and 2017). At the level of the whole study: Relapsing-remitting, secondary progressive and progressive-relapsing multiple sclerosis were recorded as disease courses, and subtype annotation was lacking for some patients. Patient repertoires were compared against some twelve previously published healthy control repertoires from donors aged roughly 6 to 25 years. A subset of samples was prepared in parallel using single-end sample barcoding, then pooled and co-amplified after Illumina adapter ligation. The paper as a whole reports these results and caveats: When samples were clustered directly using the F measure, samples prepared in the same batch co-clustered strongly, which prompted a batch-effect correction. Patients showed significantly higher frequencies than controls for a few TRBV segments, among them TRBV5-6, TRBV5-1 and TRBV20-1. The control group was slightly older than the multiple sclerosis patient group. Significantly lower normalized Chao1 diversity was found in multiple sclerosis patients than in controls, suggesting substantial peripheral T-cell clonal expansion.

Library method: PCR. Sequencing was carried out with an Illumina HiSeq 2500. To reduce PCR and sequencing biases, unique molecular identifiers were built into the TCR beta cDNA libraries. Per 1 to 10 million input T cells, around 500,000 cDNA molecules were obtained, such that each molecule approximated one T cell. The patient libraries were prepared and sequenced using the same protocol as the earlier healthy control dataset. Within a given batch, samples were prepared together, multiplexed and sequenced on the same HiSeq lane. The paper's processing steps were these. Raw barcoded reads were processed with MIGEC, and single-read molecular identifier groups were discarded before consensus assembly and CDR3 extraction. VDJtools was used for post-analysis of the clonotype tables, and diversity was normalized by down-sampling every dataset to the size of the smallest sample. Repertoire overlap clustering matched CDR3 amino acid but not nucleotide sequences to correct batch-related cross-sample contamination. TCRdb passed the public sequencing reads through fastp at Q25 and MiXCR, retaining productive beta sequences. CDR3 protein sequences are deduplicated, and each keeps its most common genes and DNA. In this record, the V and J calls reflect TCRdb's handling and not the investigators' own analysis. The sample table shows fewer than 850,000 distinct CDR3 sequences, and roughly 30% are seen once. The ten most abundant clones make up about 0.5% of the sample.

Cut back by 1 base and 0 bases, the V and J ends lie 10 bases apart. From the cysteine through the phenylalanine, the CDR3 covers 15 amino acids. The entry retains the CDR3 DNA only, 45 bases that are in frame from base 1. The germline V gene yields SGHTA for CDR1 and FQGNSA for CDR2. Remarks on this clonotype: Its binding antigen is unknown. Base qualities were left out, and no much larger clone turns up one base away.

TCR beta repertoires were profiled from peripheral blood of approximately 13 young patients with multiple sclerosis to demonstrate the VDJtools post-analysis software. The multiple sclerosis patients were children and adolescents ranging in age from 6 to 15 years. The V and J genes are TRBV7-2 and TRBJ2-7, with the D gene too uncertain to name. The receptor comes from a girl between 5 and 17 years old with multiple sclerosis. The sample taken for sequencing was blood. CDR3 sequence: CASSLVSSSSYEQYF. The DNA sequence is TGTGCCAGCAGCTTAGTCTCCTCGAGCTCCTACGAGCAGTACTTC.